These 27 T cell receptor beta chains were sequenced from one sample in a study of shared clonotypes between healthy human individuals. Data came from immunoSEQ multiplex PCR; TCRdb stores just in-frame clones and leaves some out. This sample has 2 million to 3 million clones; approximately 94% occur once, and the top ten carry roughly 0.13%. Sequences were obtained from naive CD4+ T cells sorted from blood. Subset here: CD45RA+ positively selected. These receptors all stem from a man between 18 and 35 years old in good health.

The rearrangement links TRBV7-2 to TRBJ2-1, with D perhaps assigned TRBD1 or TRBD2 (5 bases each). V shed 1 base and J shed 9 bases, with 16 bases lying between them. Germline CDR1 and CDR2: SGHTA and FQGNSA. There are 15 residues in the CDR3. Written as DNA, the CDR3 is TGTGCCAGCAGCTTAGAGGGGCTAGCTGCGATTGAGCAGTTCTTC. Translating gives CASSLEGLAAIEQFF.

The chain combines TRBV7-2 with TRBJ2-7; D ambiguous. Trimming cost V 1 base and J 5 bases, with 9 bases left between them. CDR3 size: 13 residues. Germline assignment: CDR1 SGHTA and CDR2 FQGNSA. The CDR3 spells CASSLEKVNEQYF. CDR3 DNA: TGTGCCAGCAGCTTAGAGAAAGTAAACGAGCAGTACTTC.

The chain uses TRBV7-2 and TRBJ2-3, with TRBD2 matching over 14 bases. This CDR3 spans 15 amino acids. The germline gives CDR1 SGHTA, CDR2 FQGNSA. The V segment lost 6 bases and the J segment 2 bases; nucleotides outside the gene matches: 1. The CDR3 protein is CASRTSGRATDTQYF. DNA for the CDR3: TGTGCCAGCAGGACTAGCGGGAGGGCCACAGATACGCAGTATTTT.

V and J are TRBV6-4 and TRBJ1-4; D gene uncertain. CDR3 size: 15 residues. Per the germline V gene, CDR1 is MRHNA and CDR2 is SNTAGT. With 4 bases removed from V and 3 bases from J, the gap between germline ends came to 12 bases. This chain's CDR3 is CASSVRRRSNEKLFF. CDR3 in DNA: TGTGCCAGCAGTGTTCGTCGACGGTCTAATGAAAAACTGTTTTTT.

V gene TRBV28 combines with J gene TRBJ1-5; D uncertain. Germline CDR1 MDHEN, CDR2 SYDVKM. V shed 6 bases and J shed 4 bases, with 16 bases lying between them. The CDR3 runs 15 residues. CDR3 in DNA: TGTGCCAGCAGCTCAGACACTAAGCCGAATCAGCCCCAGCATTTT. This codes for CASSSDTKPNQPQHF.

This chain connects TRBV10-3 to TRBJ1-2; 7 bases line up with TRBD1. Germline-derived CDR1 and CDR2 are ENHRY and SYGVKD. V shed 6 bases and J 3 bases; nucleotides not matched to a gene: 4. The CDR3 has 13 residues. CDR3 amino acids: CAISRQGDYGYTF. The CDR3 DNA sequence: TGTGCCATCAGCAGACAGGGAGACTATGGCTACACCTTC.

V and J are TRBV18 and TRBJ1-4; 7 positions match TRBD1. The CDR3 extends over 15 amino acids. Germline values: CDR1 KGHSH, CDR2 LQKENI. With 3 bases clipped from V and 8 bases from J, the junction kept 9 bases outside the gene matches. CDR3 sequence: CASSPDRERVEKLFF. CDR3 coding DNA: TGTGCCAGCTCACCCGACAGGGAGAGGGTAGAAAAACTGTTTTTT.

Remarks on this clone: Within the sample, other DNA sequences also encode this same CDR3. The chain uses TRBV7-9 and TRBJ1-6, with 8 bases fitting TRBD1. Losses at the gene ends were 3 bases for V and 5 bases for J; bases not matched to a gene: 0. The CDR3 extends over 14 amino acids. Germline V lookup: CDR1 SEHNR, CDR2 FQNEAQ (reference sequence). The CDR3 loop reads CASSLDRDNSPLHF. In nucleotides, the CDR3 is TGTGCCAGCAGCTTGGACAGGGATAATTCACCCCTCCACTTT.

The chain employs TRBV10-3 and TRBJ2-7, with D possibly matching TRBD1 (6 bases). Germline-derived CDR1 and CDR2 are ENHRY and SYGVKD. The V and J ends lost 7 bases and 2 bases respectively, with 15 bases between them. The CDR3 loop spans 14 amino acids. The DNA for the CDR3 is TGTGCCATCACCCCAGGGGATGGAACCTACGAGCAGTACTTC. Translating it yields CAITPGDGTYEQYF.

This chain links TRBV2 with TRBJ2-5; no definite D call. CDR1 SNHLY and CDR2 FYNNEI come from the germline V gene. The V end was cut by 5 bases, the J end by 5 bases, with 18 bases between. The CDR3 spans 15 residues. Written as DNA, the CDR3 is TGTGCCAGCAGTCTCGCCTTTGGGCAGAGGGAGACCCAGTACTTC. Residues: CASSLAFGQRETQYF.

The chain recombines TRBV19 with TRBJ2-3; 10 bases align to TRBD1. Germline trimming cut 9 bases from V and 3 bases from J; bases unmatched to any gene: 3. The CDR3 consists of 13 residues. Germline assignment: CDR1 LNHDA and CDR2 SQIVND (reference sequence). The CDR3 region is CASRQGATDTQYF. CDR3 bases: TGTGCCAGCCGACAGGGGGCAACAGATACGCAGTATTTT.

CDR3 in DNA: TGTGCCAGCAGCTTAATTCAGGCAAATTCACCCCTCCACTTT. It is translated as CASSLIQANSPLHF. The chain employs TRBV7-8 and TRBJ1-6; D is unclear. The CDR3 has 14 amino acids. Per germline, CDR1 SGHVS and CDR2 FQNEAQ. Trimming took off 2 bases at V and 7 bases at J, with 9 bases between the two ends.

The V and J genes are TRBV5-1 and TRBJ2-1, with 7 bases fitting TRBD1. The CDR3 length is 15 residues. The ends lost 7 bases at V and 4 bases at J; junction bases unmatched: 11. Germline CDR1 and CDR2: SGHRS and YFSETQ. The CDR3 nucleotides are TGCGCCAGCGCAGAACAGGGGCGAGTTTACAATGAGCAGTTCTTC. Translating gives CASAEQGRVYNEQFF.

This chain joins TRBV5-1 and TRBJ2-7; maybe TRBD1 (5 bases). V lost 4 bases and J lost 5, with 16 bases in between. Germline values: CDR1 SGHRS, CDR2 YFSETQ. The length of the CDR3 is 14 residues. Here the CDR3 DNA reads TGCGCCAGCAGCCGGCGAGGCAGGGAAGACGAGCAGTACTTC. Residues: CASSRRGREDEQYF.

The J gene is TRBJ2-7, the V gene TRBV7-2; the D call may be TRBD1 or TRBD2 (5 bases each). Germline V lookup: CDR1 SGHTA, CDR2 FQGNSA. Trimming took 1 base from V and 0 from J, leaving 10 bases between them. The CDR3 has 15 amino acids. CDR3 sequence reads: CASSLVGPTSYEQYF. CDR3 sequence (DNA): TGTGCCAGCAGCTTAGTGGGACCGACCTCCTACGAGCAGTACTTC.

The chain combines TRBV9 with TRBJ1-2; D might be TRBD1 (6 bases). This CDR3 comprises 14 residues. V was cut by 3 bases and J by 8 bases, with 17 bases left in between. Germline CDR1 SGDLS, CDR2 YYNGEE. CDR3 region: CASSGLWGRGGYTF. CDR3 nucleotide sequence: TGTGCCAGCAGCGGCCTTTGGGGGCGGGGAGGCTACACCTTC. Together with reference TRBV9 and TRBJ1-2, the CDR3 gives the full variable domain: DSGVTQTPKHLITATGQRVTLRCSPRSGDLSVYWYQQSLDQGLQFLIQYYNGEERAKGNILERFSAQQFPDLHSELNLSSLELGDSALYFCASSGLWGRGGYTFGSGTRLTVV.

This sequence joins TRBV6-4 and TRBJ2-7; D ambiguous. The V gene's germline CDR1 is MRHNA and CDR2 SNTAGT. V lost 11 bases, J lost 0 bases, and 23 bases lay in between. This CDR3 contains 16 residues. CDR3 DNA: TGTGCCGTAACTAAGATAACAGACCAGAGCTCCTACGAGCAGTACTTC. Its translation: CAVTKITDQSSYEQYF.

V is TRBV2 and J is TRBJ1-1; possible D gene TRBD1, 5 bases. The CDR3 consists of 13 residues. V lost 8 bases to trimming and J lost 6 bases, with 16 bases between them. Germline CDR1 and CDR2: SNHLY and FYNNEI. The CDR3 coding sequence is TGTGCCAGCCTGGGGGGGATGGGATCTGAAGCTTTCTTT. Its translation: CASLGGMGSEAFF.

V usage is TRBV6-6 and J usage is TRBJ2-6, with D hard to call. The length of the CDR3 is 16 residues. V shed 0 bases and J shed 1 base, with 7 bases lying between them. CDR1 MNHNY and CDR2 SVGAGI come from the germline V gene (reference sequence). In nucleotides, the CDR3 is TGTGCCAGCAGTTACTCGGCTGGTTCTGGGGCCAACGTCCTGACTTTC. Translated, it gives CASSYSAGSGANVLTF.

The chain employs TRBV30 and TRBJ2-7; 8 positions match TRBD2. With 3 bases clipped from V and 2 bases from J, the junction kept 9 bases outside the gene matches. The CDR3 is made up of 15 amino acids. CDR1 and CDR2 (germline): GTSNPN, SVGIG (reference sequence). The CDR3: CAWSSGGGLPYEQYF. CDR3 nucleotides: TGTGCCTGGAGCTCGGGGGGGGGTCTCCCCTACGAGCAGTACTTC.

The rearrangement uses TRBV7-6 and TRBJ2-5, with D perhaps assigned TRBD1 or TRBD2 (5 bases each). The V and J ends lost 0 bases and 5 bases respectively, with 7 bases between them. From germline, CDR1 is SGHVS and CDR2 FNYEAQ. The CDR3 sequence is 13 residues long. The CDR3 DNA reads as TGTGCCAGCAGCTTAGCGGGGACGGAGACCCAGTACTTC. The encoded protein is CASSLAGTETQYF.

The V and J genes are TRBV29-1 and TRBJ1-2; D remains ambiguous. Trimming shortened V by 4 bases and J by 2 bases, and 20 bases separated the two germline ends. The CDR3 consists of 16 residues. Germline loops: CDR1 SQVTM, CDR2 ANQGSEA. CDR3 nucleotide sequence: TGCAGCGTTGGGGATTTGGATCGGAAATTCAACTATGGCTACACCTTC. It codes for CSVGDLDRKFNYGYTF.

V gene TRBV19 combines with J gene TRBJ1-4, with D unclear. V lost 6 bases and J lost 4, with 9 bases in between. The CDR3 is 13 amino acids. Germline CDR1 and CDR2: LNHDA and SQIVND (reference sequence). The CDR3 coding sequence is TGTGCCAGTAGAGGCCAGTTTAATGAAAAACTGTTTTTT. This translates into CASRGQFNEKLFF.

This clone came up once. The rearrangement links TRBV9 to TRBJ2-1; D is possibly TRBD2 (6 bases). V was cut by 0 bases and J by 4 bases, with 11 bases left in between. CDR1 and CDR2 (germline): SGDLS, YYNGEE. The CDR3 is made up of 15 amino acids. This CDR3 reads CASSVDSGLYNEQFF. CDR3 bases: TGTGCCAGCAGCGTAGATAGCGGCCTATACAATGAGCAGTTCTTC.

This clone appeared a few times. This sequence joins TRBV6-5 and TRBJ1-1; D not certain. The germline V gene encodes CDR1 MNHEY and CDR2 SVGAGI. The CDR3 is 11 amino acids. V was clipped by 1 base and J by 7 bases, with 4 bases between them. The CDR3 region has the DNA TGTGCCAGCAGTTACTACGGTGAAGCTTTCTTT. Amino acid sequence: CASSYYGEAFF.

V is TRBV20-1 and J is TRBJ1-1; no firm D call. In germline, CDR1 is DFQATT, CDR2 SNEGSKA (reference sequence). V lost 2 bases, J lost 8 bases, and 9 bases lay in between. The CDR3 loop spans 11 amino acids. CDR3 DNA: TGCAGTGCTAGAAGGGTTCTGGAAGCTTTCTTT. It translates to CSARRVLEAFF.

This clone showed up just once. V and J are TRBV19 and TRBJ1-6; D gene unclear. The CDR3 loop spans 13 amino acids. V lost 5 bases to trimming and J lost 7 bases, with 9 bases between them. The germline gives CDR1 LNHDA, CDR2 SQIVND (reference sequence). The DNA for the CDR3 is TGTGCCAGTAGTTTTACGGGCAATTCACCCCTCCACTTT. This gives the protein CASSFTGNSPLHF. Based on the CDR3 plus reference TRBV19 and TRBJ1-6, the full variable domain is DGGITQSPKYLFRKEGQNVTLSCEQNLNHDAMYWYRQDPGQGLRLIYYSQIVNDFQKGDIAEGYSVSREKKESFPLTVTSAQKNPTAFYLCASSFTGNSPLHFGNGTRLTVT.